The source of this T cell receptor beta chain is a study of cytomegalovirus exposure and HLA in healthy donors. The PCR ran on 60 Vbeta and 13 Jbeta primers. This table comes from immunoSEQ multiplex PCR, and its TCRdb copy is limited to in-frame clones, with some not included. The sample has about 140,000 clones; over 70% are singletons. A note on this clone: Antigen unknown.

Study observations and caveats: The authors assumed roughly uniform sequencing depth across donors for presence/absence analyses. Later analysis demonstrated an association between a missense DCLRE1C variant and TCR beta V- and J-gene trimming. Productive status was seen about 90% or about 30% of the time for most TCR beta V segments in an earlier analysis.

Samples came from healthy bone marrow donors. The clonotype comes from a male donor in good health and CMV-seronegative. The specimen was PBMCs.

CDR3: CAGHSTDTQYF. CDR3 in DNA: TGTGCCGGACATAGCACAGATACGCAGTATTTT. This rearrangement joins TRBV30 to TRBJ2-3, with a possible D match to TRBD1 (5 bases). V dropped 8 bases and J dropped 0 bases, with 6 bases sitting between them. CDR1 and CDR2 from the germline V gene are GTSNPN and SVGIG (reference sequence). CDR3 length: 11 residues.